A selection of T cell receptor beta chains follows, all from one sample in a study of Ad26.COV2.S vaccination and SARS-CoV-2 variants. Repertoires were generated with immunoSEQ multiplex PCR, while TCRdb's copy carries only in-frame clones and drops some. The table shows about 240,000 clones, with roughly 88% occurring only once. The input for sequencing was peripheral blood, taken in a trial of Ad26.COV2.S vaccine versus placebo. The receptors stem from a person aged 18-65 years who received the Ad26.COV2.S COVID-19 vaccine or a placebo. The CDR3 runs from the conserved cysteine through the conserved F or W. A D gene is named only where the DNA matches it firmly. Size values are once, few and many counts, or a class for expanded clones, and some rows have none.

J gene | clone size | D gene | CDR3 length | V gene | CDR3 DNA | CDR3 protein
TRBJ2-3 | - | - | 13 | TRBV5-4 | TGTGCCAGCAGCTTCGACTCCACAGATACGCAGTATTTT | CASSFDSTDTQYF
TRBJ1-2 | - | TRBD1 | 15 | TRBV18 | TGTGCCAGCTCACCTGGACAGGGGCGATTCTATGGCTACACCTTC | CASSPGQGRFYGYTF
TRBJ2-1 | - | TRBD1 | 16 | TRBV19 | TGTGCCAGTAGTATAAGGGGGACAGGGATGGGCAATGAGCAGTTCTTC | CASSIRGTGMGNEQFF
TRBJ1-1 | - | - | 13 | TRBV10-2 | TGCGCCAGCAGTAAAACATTGAACACTGAAGCTTTCTTT | CASSKTLNTEAFF
TRBJ2-6 | - | - | 19 | TRBV6-1 | TGTGCCAGCAGTGAATACGGCGCTTCCGGGAGCTCTGGGGCCAACGTCCTGACTTTC | CASSEYGASGSSGANVLTF
TRBJ2-7 | once | TRBD2 | 15 | TRBV10-3 | TGTGCCATCAGTGGCCAGCGGGAGCGCGGTTCCGAGCAGTACTTC | CAISGQRERGSEQYF
TRBJ1-5 | - | - | 15 | TRBV28 | TGTGCCAGCAGTCGCCCAGGGTCAAGCAATCAGCCCCAGCATTTT | CASSRPGSSNQPQHF
TRBJ2-7 | - | - | 14 | TRBV20-1 | TGCAGTGCTAGTACCCAGGTTCTAACCTACGAGCAGTACTTC | CSASTQVLTYEQYF
TRBJ1-1 | - | - | 13 | TRBV28 | TGTGCCAGCCGACTTGACCTGAACACTGAAGCTTTCTTT | CASRLDLNTEAFF
TRBJ2-7 | - | - | 13 | TRBV6-5 | TGTGCCAGCACCTCCCCAGGGGGGGACGAGCAGTACTTC | CASTSPGGDEQYF
TRBJ1-5 | - | - | 14 | TRBV20-1 | TGCAGTGCTAGTGGAGGGGTTAGCAATCAGCCCCAGCATTTT | CSASGGVSNQPQHF
TRBJ1-4 | - | - | 14 | TRBV6-6 | TGTGCCAGCGGCCCTCCTGGGCTGAATGAAAAACTGTTTTTT | CASGPPGLNEKLFF
TRBJ1-4 | - | - | 14 | TRBV29-1 | TGCAGCGTTGAAGGGGGAGCGACTAATGAAAAACTGTTTTTT | CSVEGGATNEKLFF
TRBJ1-4 | once | - | 17 | TRBV18 | TGTGCCAGCTCACCGAACGGTCTGGGTGCAACTAATGAAAAACTGTTTTTT | CASSPNGLGATNEKLFF
TRBJ2-1 | - | TRBD2 | 16 | TRBV18 | TGTGCCAGCTCACCTCAGACTAGCGGGACTTACAATGAGCAGTTCTTC | CASSPQTSGTYNEQFF
TRBJ2-1 | - | - | 16 | TRBV5-8 | TGTGCCAGCAGCTCCGACATGAAGGGGGGATGGAATGAGCAGTTCTTC | CASSSDMKGGWNEQFF
TRBJ1-4 | - | TRBD1 | 14 | TRBV28 | TGTGCCAGCAGCCCCACAGGGGGCAGGGAAAAACTGTTTTTT | CASSPTGGREKLFF
TRBJ1-3 | once | - | 15 | TRBV3-1/TRBV3-2 | TGTGCCAGCAGCCCTGGGTCCAACCTCGGAAACACCATATATTTT | CASSPGSNLGNTIYF
TRBJ1-5 | - | TRBD1 | 17 | TRBV9 | TGTGCCAGCAGCGCTCCGCGACAGGGGCCCAAGGATCAGCCCCAGCATTTT | CASSAPRQGPKDQPQHF
TRBJ2-1 | - | TRBD2 | 20 | TRBV19 | TGTGCCAGTAAGAACCCTCGTTTTATAGCGGGAGGGCCCGGCCACAATGAGCAGTTCTTC | CASKNPRFIAGGPGHNEQFF
TRBJ2-7 | - | - | 13 | TRBV11-3 | TGTGCCAGCAGCTTATCGGTGGGGGGCGAGCAGTACTTC | CASSLSVGGEQYF
TRBJ2-2 | - | TRBD2 | 16 | TRBV7-9 | TGTGCCAGCAGCCACGGACTAGCGGGGGCTCCCGGGGAGCTGTTTTTT | CASSHGLAGAPGELFF
TRBJ1-4 | - | - | 17 | TRBV28 | TGTGCCAGCAGTTCCCTAGGGGCCATTCCTACTAATGAAAAACTGTTTTTT | CASSSLGAIPTNEKLFF
TRBJ1-1 | once | - | 12 | TRBV6-5 | TGTGCCAGTATTAGGGGGAACACTGAAGCTTTCTTT | CASIRGNTEAFF
TRBJ1-4 | - | - | 13 | TRBV7-6 | TGTGCCAGCAGCCCGAACCTCGAAGGGGAACTGTTTTTT | CASSPNLEGELFF
TRBJ2-2 | - | TRBD1 | 15 | TRBV19 | TGTGCCAGTAGTTACAGGGGGCGCGACACCGGGGAGCTGTTTTTT | CASSYRGRDTGELFF
TRBJ1-5 | - | - | 16 | TRBV28 | TGTGCCAGCAGTTTCGGGGAAGAACTAATAAATCAGCCCCAGCATTTT | CASSFGEELINQPQHF
TRBJ2-1 | - | TRBD2 | 15 | TRBV10-2 | TGCGCCAGCAGGTCACAGACTAGCGGCTACAATGAGCAGTTCTTC | CASRSQTSGYNEQFF